Included here is one TCR beta chain sequence, with context. Under the authors' procedure: For nucleated cells, counts were estimated from reference gene primer amplification. Sequenced by immunoSEQ multiplex PCR; TCRdb stores in-frame clones only, minus some. The DNA gave D and trimming, while V, J and clone size come from that table. The sample lists over 100,000 clones; 75% to 90% were seen once. The data were taken from a study of blood T cell repertoires in COVID-19. Looked up from germline, CDR1 is MGHDK and CDR2 is SYGVNS. The V end lost 2 bases, the J end lost 9 bases, and 17 bases lay between the germline ends. The CDR3 covers 15 residues.

The rearrangement joins TRBV25-1 to TRBJ1-5, with D perhaps TRBD1 (5 bases). The sequenced sample consisted of peripheral blood. The TCR comes from a man aged 65-85 years with acute or convalescent COVID-19. The CDR3 here is CASSEPGLARGPQHF. CDR3 bases: TGTGCCAGCAGTGAACCAGGGTTGGCTAGAGGGCCCCAGCATTTT.